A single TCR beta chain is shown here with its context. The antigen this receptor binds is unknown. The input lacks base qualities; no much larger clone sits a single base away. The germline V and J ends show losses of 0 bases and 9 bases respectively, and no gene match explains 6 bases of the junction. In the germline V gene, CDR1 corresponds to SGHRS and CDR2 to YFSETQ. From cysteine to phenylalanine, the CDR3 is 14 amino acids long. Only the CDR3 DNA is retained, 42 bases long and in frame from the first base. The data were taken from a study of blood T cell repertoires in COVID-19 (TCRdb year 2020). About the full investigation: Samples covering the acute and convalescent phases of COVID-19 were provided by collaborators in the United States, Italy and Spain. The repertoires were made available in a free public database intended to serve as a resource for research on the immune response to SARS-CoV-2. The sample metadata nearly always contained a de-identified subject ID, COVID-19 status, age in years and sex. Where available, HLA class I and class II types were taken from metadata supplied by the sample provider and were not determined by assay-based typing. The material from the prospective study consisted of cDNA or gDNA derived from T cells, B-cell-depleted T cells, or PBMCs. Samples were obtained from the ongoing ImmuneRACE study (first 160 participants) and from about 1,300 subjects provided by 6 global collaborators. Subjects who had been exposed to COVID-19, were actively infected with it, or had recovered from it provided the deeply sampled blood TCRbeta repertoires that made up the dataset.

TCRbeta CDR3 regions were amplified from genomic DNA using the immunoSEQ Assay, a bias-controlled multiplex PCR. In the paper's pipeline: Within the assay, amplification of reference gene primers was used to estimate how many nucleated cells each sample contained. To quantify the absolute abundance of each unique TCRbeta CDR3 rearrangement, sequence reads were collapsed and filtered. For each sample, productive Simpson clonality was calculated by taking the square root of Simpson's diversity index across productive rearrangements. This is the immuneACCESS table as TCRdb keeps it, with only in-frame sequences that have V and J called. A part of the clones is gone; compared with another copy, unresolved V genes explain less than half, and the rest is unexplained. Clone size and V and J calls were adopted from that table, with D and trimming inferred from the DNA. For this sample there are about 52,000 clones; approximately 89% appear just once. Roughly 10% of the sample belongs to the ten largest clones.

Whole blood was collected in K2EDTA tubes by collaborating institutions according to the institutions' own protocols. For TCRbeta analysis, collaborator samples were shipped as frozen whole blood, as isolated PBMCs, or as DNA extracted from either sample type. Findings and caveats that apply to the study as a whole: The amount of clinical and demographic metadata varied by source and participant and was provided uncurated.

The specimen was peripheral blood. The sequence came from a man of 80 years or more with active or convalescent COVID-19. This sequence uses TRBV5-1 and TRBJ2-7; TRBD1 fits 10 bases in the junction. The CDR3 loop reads CASSLAGTGDAQYF. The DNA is TGCGCCAGCAGCTTGGCCGGGACAGGGGACGCGCAGTACTTC.